The 21 T cell receptor beta chains listed next were all sequenced from one sample in a study of T cells in Graves' hyperthyroidism and ophthalmopathy. TCR beta CDR3 region amplification was performed from RNA transcripts. First-round RT-PCR with HTBI primers amplified the TCR CDR3 region. TCRdb analysed the multiplex PCR reads with MiXCR anew, one entry per CDR3 protein. The profile covers over 250,000 distinct CDR3 sequences, with less than 30% appearing a single time and approximately 30% taken by the ten largest. Sample: blood. The source is a man between 35 and 55 years old with Graves' hyperthyroidism that later progressed to Graves' ophthalmopathy.

This rearrangement joins TRBV7-8 to TRBJ1-2; 9 bases match TRBD1. CDR1 is SGHVS and CDR2 is FQNEAQ in the germline V gene. The CDR3 is 15 amino acids. V was pared by 4 bases and J by 7 bases, with 10 bases of the junction left unmatched. The chain's CDR3 is CASSSRTGEFGGYTF. In DNA, the CDR3 is TGTGCCAGCAGCTCCCGGACAGGGGAATTTGGTGGCTACACCTTC.

This clonotype was observed many times. The chain links TRBV29-1 to TRBJ2-2; TRBD2 matches 13 bases. The CDR3 spans 15 residues. Germline loops: CDR1 SQVTM, CDR2 ANQGSEA. The V gene end was trimmed by 6 bases and the J gene end by 4 bases; junction bases not matched to a gene: 5. The CDR3 reads CSVGLAGVGTGELFF. The CDR3 coding sequence is TGCAGCGTCGGACTAGCGGGGGTCGGCACCGGGGAGCTGTTTTTT.

This clonotype was counted at least ten times. V and J are TRBV2 and TRBJ2-7; D may match TRBD1 or TRBD2 (5 bases each). The CDR3 runs 14 residues. Germline lookup yields CDR1 SNHLY and CDR2 FYNNEI. V was clipped by 7 bases and J by 2 bases, with 15 bases between them. The CDR3 reads CASIEGRYTYEQYF. CDR3 coding DNA: TGTGCCAGCATCGAGGGGCGGTACACCTACGAGCAGTACTTC. The complete variable domain, with remaining parts taken from reference TRBV2 and TRBJ2-7, reads EPEVTQTPSHQVTQMGQEVILRCVPISNHLYFYWYRQILGQKVEFLVSFYNNEISEKSEIFDDQFSVERPDGSNFTLKIRSTKLEDSAMYFCASIEGRYTYEQYFGPGTRLTVT.

The sample holds many counts of this clonotype. The CDR3 nucleotides are TGTGCCAGCAGCTTAGGGCCTAGCACCTACGAGCAGTACTTC. Translating it yields CASSLGPSTYEQYF. V gene TRBV7-2 combines with J gene TRBJ2-7; perhaps TRBD2 as D (5 bases). CDR3 size: 14 residues. Germline lookup yields CDR1 SGHTA and CDR2 FQGNSA. V was cut by 1 base and J by 2 bases, with 9 bases left in between.

In this sample, this clonotype turned up many times. At one boundary the junction diverges from the germline segment, which might be a read error. This sequence joins TRBV7-2 and TRBJ1-5; D unclear. Looked up from germline, CDR1 is SGHTA and CDR2 is FQGNSA. CDR3 length: 14 residues. The CDR3 spells CASGLAGQNQPQHF. The CDR3 DNA reads TGTGCCAGCGGCTTAGCTGGTCAGAATCAGCCCCAGCATTTT.

The V gene is TRBV6-2 or TRBV6-3, the J gene TRBJ1-3; TRBD1 agrees at 8 bases. Germline CDR1 MNHEY, CDR2 SVGEGT. Trimming cost V 7 bases and J 2 bases; bases outside gene matches: 16. The CDR3 covers 18 residues. The DNA of the CDR3 is TGTGCCAGCACCGGACAGGGAGTTCATAGTTTCGCTGGAAACACCATATATTTT. Protein product: CASTGQGVHSFAGNTIYF.

The chain uses TRBV6-5 and TRBJ1-1, with D possibly being TRBD1 (5 bases). Germline CDR1 and CDR2: MNHEY and SVGAGI. The V gene lost 2 bases and the J gene lost 11 bases, with 15 bases spanning the gap. This CDR3 has 13 amino acids. CDR3 sequence (DNA): TGTGCCAGCAGTTACGCGTCGTCAGGGAACGCTTTCTTT. Encoded protein: CASSYASSGNAFF.

This clonotype was picked up many times. The rearrangement joins TRBV12-5 to TRBJ1-5; D not certain. V was shortened by 5 bases and J by 9 bases, with 2 bases between the two germline ends. From germline, CDR1 is LGHNT and CDR2 FRNRAP. This CDR3 has 9 residues. In DNA form, the CDR3 reads TGTGCTAGTGGTCCGCCCCAGCATTTT. Translating gives CASGPPQHF.

V and J are TRBV27 and TRBJ2-7; D may match TRBD1 or TRBD2 (6 bases each). Trimming removed 7 bases at V and 3 bases at J, with 10 bases between. The V gene's germline CDR1 is MNHEY and CDR2 SMNVEV (reference sequence). This CDR3 spans 12 amino acids. The CDR3 DNA reads as TGTGCCAGCATGGGGGGCTTCTACGAGCAGTACTTC. Protein: CASMGGFYEQYF.

Notes on this clonotype: This may be a read error: a much more frequent sequence differs by one nucleotide. The V and J genes are TRBV6-1 and TRBJ2-2, with 7 bases fitting TRBD1. Germline V gives CDR1 MNHNS, CDR2 SASEGT. J lost 4 bases, V lost 6 bases, and 8 bases had no gene match. The CDR3 sequence is 15 residues long. The CDR3 here is CASSRTGTSTGELFF. DNA for the CDR3: TGTGCCAGCAGCAGGACAGGAACGAGCACCGGGGAGCTGTTTTTT.

This clonotype was observed many times. V usage is TRBV12-3 or TRBV12-4 and J usage is TRBJ1-1; D is ambiguous. The CDR3 loop spans 12 amino acids. Trimming removed 0 bases at V and 3 bases at J, with 2 bases between. This CDR3 reads CASSLADTEAFF. Written as DNA, the CDR3 is TGTGCCAGCAGTTTAGCAGACACTGAAGCTTTCTTT.

This clonotype was observed many times. V usage is TRBV19 and J usage is TRBJ2-7, with TRBD2 identical over 12 bases. The CDR3 has 18 residues. Trimming took 3 bases from V and 1 from J; bases not matched to a gene: 10. Germline V CDR1 and CDR2: LNHDA, SQIVND (reference sequence). The CDR3 region has the DNA TGTGCCAGTAGTATCCGTTCGGGACTAGCGGGTGTTTCCTACGAGCAGTACTTC. This gives the protein CASSIRSGLAGVSYEQYF.

This clonotype appeared a single time. The CDR3 nucleotides read TGTGCCAGCTCACCACCGACCGGACAGGGGTCCGAGCAGTACTTC. It is translated as CASSPPTGQGSEQYF. The rearrangement joins TRBV18 to TRBJ2-7, with 9 bases identical to TRBD1. CDR3 length equals 15 residues. Per the germline V gene, CDR1 is KGHSH and CDR2 is LQKENI. The J segment lost 6 bases and the V segment lost 0 bases, leaving 6 bases of the junction unmatched.

There are many counts of this clonotype. The CDR3 DNA sequence: TGTGCCAGCAGTCCCGACAGGGGGGATAACACTGAAGCTTTCTTT. Its protein is CASSPDRGDNTEAFF. The V and J genes are TRBV6-1 and TRBJ1-1; 9 nucleotides agree with TRBD1. J was trimmed by 2 bases and V by 5 bases; bases with no gene match: 6. Germline CDR1 and CDR2: MNHNS and SASEGT. This CDR3 comprises 15 residues.

The V and J genes are TRBV12-3 or TRBV12-4 and TRBJ2-5, with TRBD1 identical over 7 bases. The V gene end was trimmed by 7 bases and the J gene end by 5 bases; junction bases not matched to a gene: 7. The CDR3 contains 13 residues. As DNA, the CDR3 is TGTGCCAGCATTAAGACAGGGAAGGAGACCCAGTACTTC. This codes for CASIKTGKETQYF.

This clonotype was seen a few times. The chain joins TRBV6-5 to TRBJ1-1, with D hard to call. Germline V gene lookup returns CDR1 MNHEY and CDR2 SVGAGI. Trimming removed 4 bases at V and 3 bases at J, with 9 bases between. The CDR3 contains 13 residues. The CDR3 sequence: CASSWEGYTEAFF. CDR3 nucleotides: TGTGCCAGCAGTTGGGAAGGGTACACTGAAGCTTTCTTT.

This clonotype was observed at least ten times. The rearrangement links TRBV19 to TRBJ1-1; 8 bases are a match to TRBD1. This CDR3 contains 13 residues. The V gene end was trimmed by 9 bases and the J gene end by 0 bases; junction bases not matched to a gene: 3. CDR1 LNHDA and CDR2 SQIVND come from the germline V gene (reference sequence). Here the CDR3 reads CASNRGLNTEAFF. The CDR3 DNA sequence: TGTGCCAGCAACAGGGGGTTGAACACTGAAGCTTTCTTT.

This clonotype was detected ten times or more. The chain recombines TRBV9 with TRBJ2-2; no definite D call. CDR1 and CDR2 from the germline V gene are SGDLS and YYNGEE. Deletions cut 0 bases from V and 3 bases from J, with 6 bases between. The CDR3 is made up of 14 amino acids. The CDR3 bases are TGTGCCAGCAGCGTAGTCAGTTACACCGGGGAGCTGTTTTTT. Its protein is CASSVVSYTGELFF.

Points on this clonotype: This sequence may be a read error, since a much larger clone differs from it by one base. CDR3 residues: CASSWGSNTGELFF. In DNA, the CDR3 is TGTGCCAGCAGCTGGGGGTCGAACACCGGGGAGCTGTTTTTT. The chain has TRBV7-2 and TRBJ2-2; the D gene could be TRBD1 or TRBD2 (5 bases each). Germline V gene lookup returns CDR1 SGHTA and CDR2 FQGNSA. The CDR3 loop spans 14 amino acids. Trimming shortened V by 4 bases and J by 0 bases, and 6 bases separated the two germline ends.

The chain employs TRBV5-1 and TRBJ1-5; TRBD1 agrees at 10 bases. The V and J ends lost 4 bases and 6 bases, in that order; junction bases with no gene match: 4. CDR3 length equals 14 residues. Per the germline V gene, CDR1 is SGHRS and CDR2 is YFSETQ. CDR3 nucleotides: TGCGCCAGCAGCGAGAGGACAGGGGGTCAGCCCCAGCATTTT. Its protein product is CASSERTGGQPQHF. Full variable domain (remainder filled in from reference TRBV5-1 and TRBJ1-5): KAGVTQTPRYLIKTRGQQVTLSCSPISGHRSVSWYQQTPGQGLQFLFEYFSETQRNKGNFPGRFSGRQFSNSRSEMNVSTLELGDSALYLCASSERTGGQPQHFGDGTRLSIL.

The chain links TRBV7-2 to TRBJ1-1, with TRBD1 as a possible D gene (6 bases). Trimming shortened V by 7 bases and J by 2 bases, and 14 bases separated the two germline ends. Germline CDR1 reads SGHTA; CDR2 reads FQGNSA. The CDR3 length is 14 residues. The CDR3 DNA sequence: TGTGCCAGCACCCCAGGGGTTGCAAACACTGAAGCTTTCTTT. As protein: CASTPGVANTEAFF.